The sequence of this T cell receptor beta chain was determined in a study of regulatory T cells in long-lasting Graves disease. On the study more broadly: It was over 5 years of antithyroid drugs, with positive TSH receptor antibodies, that meant persistent Graves' disease.

Investigators prepared the TCR beta libraries by applying iRepertoire HTBI primers and Arm-PCR of CDR3 regions. TCRdb re-called the multiplex PCR reads through MiXCR, storing one row per CDR3 protein. The sample yields some 370,000 distinct CDR3 sequences, around 20% seen once. The sample holds many counts of this clonotype. Its antigen is unidentified. The study's findings and limits: Researchers examined only peripheral blood and not thyroid tissue. Persistent Graves' patients showed reduced TCR diversity versus newly diagnosed patients.

CDR1 is MNHNS, CDR2 SASEGT, per germline. The length of the CDR3 is 18 residues. The V end was cut by 3 bases, the J end by 0 bases, with 21 bases between. The time point here: persistent/refractory GD, antithyroid drugs over 5 years with positive TRAb. The authors made the TCR library using RNA they extracted from PBMCs. J is TRBJ2-7 and V is TRBV6-1; no definite D call. The starting material was peripheral blood mononuclear cells (PBMCs), obtained when the disease was refractory, from a patient treated with antithyroid drugs. The receptor's source is a female donor with Graves disease. The CDR3: CASSDTRYQLPDSYEQYF. The DNA for the CDR3 is TGTGCCAGCAGTGACACACGTTACCAGCTTCCCGACTCCTACGAGCAGTACTTC.